This TCR beta chain comes out of a study of blood T cells in healthy people across ages. Study at large: About one barcoded TCR beta cDNA was captured per two T cells.

CDR3 length: 15 amino acids. Looked up from germline, CDR1 is SNHLY and CDR2 is FYNNEI. Deletions cut 3 bases from V and 0 bases from J, with 6 bases between. There were at least 6 micrograms of total RNA extracted from every sample. This clonotype has a handful of counts. PCR was performed a second time for 7 to 11 cycles using a sample-barcoded 5' primer and a J-beta primer mix. TCRdb itself ran the 5' RACE reads through MiXCR, one entry per CDR3 protein. The sample holds around 750,000 distinct CDR3 sequences, less than 70% seen once. The source is a man older than 75 in good health. The chain links TRBV2 to TRBJ2-6; D gene ambiguous. The sequenced material came from blood. The CDR3 DNA reads TGTGCCAGCAGTGATTCTCGCTCTGGGGCCAACGTCCTGACTTTC. Translated: CASSDSRSGANVLTF.